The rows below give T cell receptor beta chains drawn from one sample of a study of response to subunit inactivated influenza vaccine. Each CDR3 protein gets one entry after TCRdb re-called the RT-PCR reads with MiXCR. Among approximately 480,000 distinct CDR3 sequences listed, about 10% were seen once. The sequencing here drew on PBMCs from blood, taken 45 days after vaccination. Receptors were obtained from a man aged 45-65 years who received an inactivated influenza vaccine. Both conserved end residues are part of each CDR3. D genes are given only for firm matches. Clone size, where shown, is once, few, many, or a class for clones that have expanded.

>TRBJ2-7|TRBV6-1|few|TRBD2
CASRGQREYYEQYF
TGTGCCAGCCGGGGCCAGCGGGAGTACTACGAGCAGTACTTC
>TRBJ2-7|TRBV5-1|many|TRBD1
CASRLDRDYEQYF
TGCGCCAGCAGACTGGACAGGGACTACGAGCAGTACTTC
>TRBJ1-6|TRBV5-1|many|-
CASSLDMGGGSPLHF
TGCGCCAGCAGCTTGGATATGGGAGGCGGTTCACCCCTCCACTTT
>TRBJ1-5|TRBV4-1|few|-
CASSQVQGNQPQHF
TGCGCCAGCAGCCAAGTCCAGGGCAATCAGCCCCAGCATTTT
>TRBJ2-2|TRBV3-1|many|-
CASSQGPGQQNTGELFF
TGTGCCAGCAGCCAAGGCCCGGGACAACAGAACACCGGGGAGCTGTTTTTT
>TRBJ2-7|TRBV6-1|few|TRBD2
CASYNVAGGSYEQYF
TGTGCCAGTTACAACGTAGCGGGAGGATCCTACGAGCAGTACTTC
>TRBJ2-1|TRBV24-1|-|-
CATSDYGGEYYNEQFF
TGTGCCACCAGTGATTACGGCGGGGAGTACTACAATGAGCAGTTCTTC
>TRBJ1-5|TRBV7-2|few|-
CASSLSASNNQPQHF
TGTGCCAGCAGCTTATCTGCTAGTAACAATCAGCCCCAGCATTTT
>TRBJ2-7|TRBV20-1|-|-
CSAAGGRIYEQYF
TGCAGTGCGGCAGGGGGGAGGATCTACGAGCAGTACTTC
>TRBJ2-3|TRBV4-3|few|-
CASSQGIWSLTDTQYF
TGCGCCAGCAGCCAAGGTATTTGGAGTCTCACAGATACGCAGTATTTT
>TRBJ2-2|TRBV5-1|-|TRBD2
CASSTGLASTGELFF
TGCGCCAGCAGCACGGGACTAGCTTCCACCGGGGAGCTGTTTTTT
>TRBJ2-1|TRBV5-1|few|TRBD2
CASSPNLLSGGHNEQFF
TGCGCCAGCAGCCCGAACCTACTTAGCGGGGGGCACAATGAGCAGTTCTTC
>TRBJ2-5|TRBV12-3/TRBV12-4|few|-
CASRAMGETQYF
TGTGCCAGCAGAGCTATGGGGGAGACCCAGTACTTC
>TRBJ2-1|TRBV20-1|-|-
CSARERGLSYNEQFF
TGCAGTGCTAGAGAGCGGGGACTCTCCTACAATGAGCAGTTCTTC
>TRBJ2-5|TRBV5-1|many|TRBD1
CASSQGQGKETQYF
TGCGCCAGCAGCCAGGGACAGGGGAAAGAGACCCAGTACTTC
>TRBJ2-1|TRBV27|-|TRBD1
CASSSQGANEQFF
TGTGCCAGCAGTTCGCAGGGGGCCAATGAGCAGTTCTTC
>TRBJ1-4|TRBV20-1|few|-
CSARDGRTETNEKLFF
TGCAGTGCTAGAGATGGCCGGACAGAAACTAATGAAAAACTGTTTTTT
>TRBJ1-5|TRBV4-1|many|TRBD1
CASSRTGTGDQPQHF
TGCGCCAGCAGCCGCACCGGGACAGGGGACCAGCCCCAGCATTTT